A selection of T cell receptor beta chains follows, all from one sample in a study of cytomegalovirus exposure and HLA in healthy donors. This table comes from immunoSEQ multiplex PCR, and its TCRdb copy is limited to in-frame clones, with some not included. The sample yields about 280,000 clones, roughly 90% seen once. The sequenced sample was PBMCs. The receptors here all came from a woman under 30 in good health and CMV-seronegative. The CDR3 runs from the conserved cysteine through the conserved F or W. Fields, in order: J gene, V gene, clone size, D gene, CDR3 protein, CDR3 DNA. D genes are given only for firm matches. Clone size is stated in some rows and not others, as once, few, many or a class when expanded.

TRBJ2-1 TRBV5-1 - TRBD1 CASSPWDSPYNEQFF TGCGCCAGCAGCCCTTGGGACAGTCCTTACAATGAGCAGTTCTTC
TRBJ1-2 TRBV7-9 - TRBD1 CASSLAGQGSYGYTF TGTGCCAGCAGCTTAGCCGGACAGGGGAGCTATGGCTACACCTTC
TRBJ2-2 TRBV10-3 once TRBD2 CAIRKVAGGPLTGELFF TGTGCCATCAGAAAGGTGGCGGGGGGGCCCCTCACCGGGGAGCTGTTTTTT
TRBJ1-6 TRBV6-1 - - CASDGRIPYNSPLHF TGTGCCAGCGATGGGAGGATCCCCTATAATTCACCCCTCCACTTT
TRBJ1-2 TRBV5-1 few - CASSLEQGDGYTF TGCGCCAGCAGCTTGGAACAGGGAGACGGCTACACCTTC
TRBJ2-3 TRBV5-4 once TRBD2 CASSRLAGGPGTDTQYF TGTGCCAGCAGCCGACTAGCGGGGGGACCTGGGACAGATACGCAGTATTTT
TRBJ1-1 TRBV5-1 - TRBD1 CASTLGQGSYTEAFF TGCGCCAGCACCCTAGGACAGGGTAGCTACACTGAAGCTTTCTTT
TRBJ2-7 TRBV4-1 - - CASSQEHLGRTYEQYF TGCGCCAGCAGCCAAGAACACTTGGGCAGAACCTACGAGCAGTACTTC
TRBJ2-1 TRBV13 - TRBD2 CASSLASGGPSSYNEQFF TGTGCCAGCAGCTTAGCTAGCGGGGGCCCCAGCTCCTACAATGAGCAGTTCTTC
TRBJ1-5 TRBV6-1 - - CASSRAGDSNQPQHF TGTGCCAGCAGCAGGGCTGGGGATAGCAATCAGCCCCAGCATTTT
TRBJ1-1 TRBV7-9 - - CASSLGDQAFF TGTGCCAGCAGCTTAGGAGATCAAGCTTTCTTT
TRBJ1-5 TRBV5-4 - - CASSWGGNQPQHF TGTGCCAGCAGCTGGGGAGGCAATCAGCCCCAGCATTTT
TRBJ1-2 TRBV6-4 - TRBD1 CASSEGQGYGYTF TGTGCCAGCAGTGAGGGACAGGGATATGGCTACACCTTC
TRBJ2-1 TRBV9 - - CASSVTPDSYNEQFF TGTGCCAGCAGCGTAACACCAGACTCCTACAATGAGCAGTTCTTC
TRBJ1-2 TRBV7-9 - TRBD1 CSSSFTGGRYGYTF TGTTCCAGCAGCTTTACAGGGGGCAGATATGGCTACACCTTC
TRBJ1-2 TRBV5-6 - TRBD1 CASSLDRGINYGYTF TGTGCCAGCAGTTTGGACAGGGGTATTAACTATGGCTACACCTTC
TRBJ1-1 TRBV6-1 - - CASSEAGGLAFF TGTGCCAGCAGTGAAGCGGGGGGGCTCGCTTTCTTT
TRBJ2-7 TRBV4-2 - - CASSQQRQSSYEQYF TGTGCCAGCAGCCAACAGCGACAGAGCTCCTACGAGCAGTACTTC
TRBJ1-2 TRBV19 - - CASRIGGQPNTF TGTGCCAGTAGAATAGGAGGACAGCCTAACACCTTC
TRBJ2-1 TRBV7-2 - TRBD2 CASPRAGGLHEQFF TGTGCCAGCCCAAGGGCGGGGGGGCTTCATGAGCAGTTCTTC
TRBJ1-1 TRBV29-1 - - CSVEGRMNTEAFF TGCAGCGTTGAAGGGAGAATGAACACTGAAGCTTTCTTT
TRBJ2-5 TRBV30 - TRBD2 CAWSPRGGLPETQYF TGTGCCTGGTCGCCTCGGGGGGGCCTACCAGAGACCCAGTACTTC
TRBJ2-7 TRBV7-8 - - CASSWSPHRSSYEQYF TGTGCCAGCAGCTGGTCCCCCCACAGGAGCTCCTACGAGCAGTACTTC
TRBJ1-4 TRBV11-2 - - CASSLGRQRGNEKLFF TGTGCCAGCAGCTTAGGTAGGCAAAGGGGGAATGAAAAACTGTTTTTT
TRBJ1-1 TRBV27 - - CASSSRLLKRAGDTEAFF TGTGCCAGCAGTTCCCGTCTTCTGAAGAGAGCCGGGGACACTGAAGCTTTCTTT
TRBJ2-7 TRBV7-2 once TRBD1 CASSFTGAAYEQYF TGTGCCAGCAGCTTCACAGGGGCAGCCTACGAGCAGTACTTC
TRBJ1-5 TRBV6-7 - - CASSHSPLKTPYSNQPQHF TGTGCCAGCAGCCACTCACCCTTGAAGACACCTTATAGCAATCAGCCCCAGCATTTT
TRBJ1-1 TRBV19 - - CASSPKSYLNTEAFF TGTGCCAGTAGCCCTAAATCGTACCTGAACACTGAAGCTTTCTTT
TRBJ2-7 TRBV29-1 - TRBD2 CSVEVQGLGGYYEQYF TGCAGCGTTGAAGTCCAGGGCCTCGGGGGGTACTACGAGCAGTACTTC
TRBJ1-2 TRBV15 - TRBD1 CATSSASGTGEYGYTF TGTGCCACCAGCAGTGCGTCCGGGACAGGGGAGTATGGCTACACCTTC